A selection of T cell receptor beta chains follows, all from one sample in a study of CD8+CD57+ T cells in acquired aplastic anemia. Each CDR3 protein gets one entry after TCRdb re-called the reads with MiXCR. The sample lists roughly 93,000 distinct CDR3 sequences; around 62% were seen once. Sequencing was done on a sample of sorted CD4+, CD8+, or CD8+CD57+ T cells (not recorded which) from PBMCs. All receptors come from a human donor with aplastic anemia. The CDR3 runs from the conserved cysteine through the conserved F or W. The D gene is left open where the match is weak. The size of a clone is reported for some rows only, either as once, few or many, or as a class for expanded clones.

size: -; J: TRBJ2-3; length: 15; V: TRBV24-1; D: TRBD2; DNA: TGTGCCACCAGTGAAAGGACTAGCGGCACAGATACGCAGTATTTT; CDR3: CATSERTSGTDTQYF
size: -; J: TRBJ2-7; length: 12; V: TRBV11-3; D: -; DNA: TGTGCCCGTCTCGAGGGAACCTACGAGCAGTACTTC; CDR3: CARLEGTYEQYF
size: few; J: TRBJ1-2; length: 14; V: TRBV29-1; D: TRBD1; DNA: TGCAGCGTCGTAACAGGGGGCTCTTTGTTTGGCTACACCTTC; CDR3: CSVVTGGSLFGYTF
size: -; J: TRBJ2-7; length: 14; V: TRBV19; D: -; DNA: TGTGCCAGTAGTATTTACAGGGAATCCTACGAGCAGTACTTC; CDR3: CASSIYRESYEQYF
size: -; J: TRBJ2-2; length: 16; V: TRBV6-4; D: TRBD2; DNA: TGTGCCAGCAGTGACTTAGCGGGGGCGAACACCGGGGAGCTGTTTTTT; CDR3: CASSDLAGANTGELFF
size: many; J: TRBJ2-1; length: 19; V: TRBV14; D: -; DNA: TGTGCCAGCAGCCAAGATGAAACGAGACGGGGGGCCCCTTGGAATGAGCAGTTCTTC; CDR3: CASSQDETRRGAPWNEQFF
size: few; J: TRBJ1-2; length: 14; V: TRBV10-3; D: -; DNA: TGTGCCATCAGTGAGTCGACGGTGGGTCTTGGCTACACCTTC; CDR3: CAISESTVGLGYTF
size: -; J: TRBJ1-4; length: 14; V: TRBV9; D: TRBD1; DNA: TGTGCCAGCGACCGAGGGGGCGCAAATGAAAAACTGTTTTTT; CDR3: CASDRGGANEKLFF
size: -; J: TRBJ2-3; length: 17; V: TRBV25-1; D: TRBD1; DNA: TGTGCCAGCAGTGATTATCTGGGGGACAGCATCACAGATACGCAGTATTTT; CDR3: CASSDYLGDSITDTQYF
size: -; J: TRBJ1-6; length: 15; V: TRBV19; D: TRBD1; DNA: TGTGCCAGTAGTATTGGACAGGGGGTATCTTCACCCCTCCACTTT; CDR3: CASSIGQGVSSPLHF
size: many; J: TRBJ1-1; length: 17; V: TRBV4-1; D: -; DNA: TGCGCCAGCAGCCAAGAAGGGGGGCAAATTCGGACGTTCGGAGCTTTCTTT; CDR3: CASSQEGGQIRTFGAFF
size: -; J: TRBJ1-2; length: 12; V: TRBV7-9; D: -; DNA: TGTGCCAGCAGCATCACAGGGAGCGGCTACACCTTC; CDR3: CASSITGSGYTF
size: -; J: TRBJ1-2; length: 12; V: TRBV10-3; D: TRBD1; DNA: TGTGCCATGGGACAGTTTAACTATGGCTACACCTTC; CDR3: CAMGQFNYGYTF
size: once; J: TRBJ1-2; length: 15; V: TRBV7-9; D: -; DNA: TGTGCCAGCAGCTTAGTGGGGGGGACTGAATATGGCTACACCTTC; CDR3: CASSLVGGTEYGYTF
size: -; J: TRBJ1-5; length: 14; V: TRBV10-3; D: -; DNA: TGTGCCACCGCGGAGGGCGATAGCAATCAGCCCCAGCATTTT; CDR3: CATAEGDSNQPQHF